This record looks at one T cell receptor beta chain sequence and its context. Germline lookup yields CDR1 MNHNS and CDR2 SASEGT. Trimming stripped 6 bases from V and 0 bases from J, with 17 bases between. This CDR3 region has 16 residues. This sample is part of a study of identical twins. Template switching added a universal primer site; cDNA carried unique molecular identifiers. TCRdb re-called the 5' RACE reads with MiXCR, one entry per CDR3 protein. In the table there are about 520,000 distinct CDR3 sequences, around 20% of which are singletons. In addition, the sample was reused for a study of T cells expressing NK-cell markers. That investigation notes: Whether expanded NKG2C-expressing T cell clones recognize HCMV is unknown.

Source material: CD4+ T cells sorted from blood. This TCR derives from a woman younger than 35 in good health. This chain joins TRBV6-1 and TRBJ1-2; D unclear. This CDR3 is CASSPSGSDANYGYTF. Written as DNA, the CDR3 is TGTGCCAGCAGCCCGTCGGGTTCGGACGCTAACTATGGCTACACCTTC.